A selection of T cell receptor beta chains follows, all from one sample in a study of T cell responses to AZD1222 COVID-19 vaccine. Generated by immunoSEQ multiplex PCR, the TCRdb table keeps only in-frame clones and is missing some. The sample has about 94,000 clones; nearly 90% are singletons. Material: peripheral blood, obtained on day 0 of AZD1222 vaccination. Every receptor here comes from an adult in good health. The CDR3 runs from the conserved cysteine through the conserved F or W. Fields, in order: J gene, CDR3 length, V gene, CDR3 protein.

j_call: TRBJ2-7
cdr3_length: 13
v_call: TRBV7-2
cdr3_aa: CASGLEFFYEQYF

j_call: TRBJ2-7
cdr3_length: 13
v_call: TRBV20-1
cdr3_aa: CSASSRSSYEQYF

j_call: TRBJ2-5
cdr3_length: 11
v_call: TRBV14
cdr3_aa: CASSQDETQYF

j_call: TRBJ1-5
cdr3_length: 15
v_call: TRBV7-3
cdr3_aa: CANIWGGYSNQPQHF

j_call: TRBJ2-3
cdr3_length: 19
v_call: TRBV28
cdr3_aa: CASSLNKGGRGTATDTQYF

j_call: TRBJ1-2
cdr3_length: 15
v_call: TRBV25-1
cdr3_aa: CASSESPGRNYGYTF

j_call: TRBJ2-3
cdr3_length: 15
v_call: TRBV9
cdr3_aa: CASSVGSLGTDTQYF

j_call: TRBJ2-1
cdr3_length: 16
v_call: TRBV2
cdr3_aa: CASSVGLDPTYNEQFF

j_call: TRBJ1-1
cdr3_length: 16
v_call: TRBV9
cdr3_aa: CASSSPGTDVNPEAFF

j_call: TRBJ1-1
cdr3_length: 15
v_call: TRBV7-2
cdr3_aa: CASSLADRGNTEAFF

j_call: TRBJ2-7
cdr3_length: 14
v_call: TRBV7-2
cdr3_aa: CASSLDGGSYEQYF

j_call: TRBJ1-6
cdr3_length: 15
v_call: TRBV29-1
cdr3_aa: CSVRTGSTYNSPLHF

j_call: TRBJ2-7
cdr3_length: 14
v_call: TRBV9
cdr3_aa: CASSAGTSRYEQYF

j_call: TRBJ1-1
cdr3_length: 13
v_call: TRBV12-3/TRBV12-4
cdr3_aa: CASRGDMSTEAFF

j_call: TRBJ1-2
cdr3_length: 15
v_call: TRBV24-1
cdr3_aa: CATSAPGQGVRGYTF

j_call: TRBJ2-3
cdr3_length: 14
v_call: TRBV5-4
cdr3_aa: CASSLIGQGETQYF

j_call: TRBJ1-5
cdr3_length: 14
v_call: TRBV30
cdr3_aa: CAWGGTGLNQPQHF

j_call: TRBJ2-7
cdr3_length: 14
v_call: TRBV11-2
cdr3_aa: CASSLRDRGLEQYF

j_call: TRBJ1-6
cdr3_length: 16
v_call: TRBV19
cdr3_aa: CASTQGRTGMDSPLHF

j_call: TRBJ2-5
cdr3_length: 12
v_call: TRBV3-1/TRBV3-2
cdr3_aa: CASSHRGETQYF

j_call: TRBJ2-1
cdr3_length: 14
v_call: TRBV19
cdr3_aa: CASSIRWGDNEQFF

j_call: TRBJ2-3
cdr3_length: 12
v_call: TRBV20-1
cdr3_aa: CSASLTAATQYF

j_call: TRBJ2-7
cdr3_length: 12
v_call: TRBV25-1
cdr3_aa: CASSSDIYEQYF

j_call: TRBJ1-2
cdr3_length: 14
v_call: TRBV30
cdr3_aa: CAWKVQGALYGYTF

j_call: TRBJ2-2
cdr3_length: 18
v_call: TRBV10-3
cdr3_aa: CAISVIGDRIINTGELFF

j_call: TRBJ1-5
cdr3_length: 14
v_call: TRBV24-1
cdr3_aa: CATSDRVVNQPQHF

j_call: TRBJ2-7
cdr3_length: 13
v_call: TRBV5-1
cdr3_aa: CASSLQGGYEQYF

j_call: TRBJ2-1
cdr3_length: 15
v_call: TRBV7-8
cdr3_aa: CASSRLAGGPGEQFF

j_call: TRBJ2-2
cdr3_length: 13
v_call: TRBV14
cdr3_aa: CASSRLRTGELFF

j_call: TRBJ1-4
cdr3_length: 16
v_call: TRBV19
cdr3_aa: CASQIRGSGRNEKLFF

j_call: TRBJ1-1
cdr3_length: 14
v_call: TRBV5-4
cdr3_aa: CASSVAPGRTEAFF

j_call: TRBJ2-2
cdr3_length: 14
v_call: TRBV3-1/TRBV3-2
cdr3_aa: CASSQAASAGELFF

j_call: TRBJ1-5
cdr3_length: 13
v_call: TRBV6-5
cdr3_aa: CASTLDSNQPQHF

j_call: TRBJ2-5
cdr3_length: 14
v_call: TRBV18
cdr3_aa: CASSPTTGGRTQYF

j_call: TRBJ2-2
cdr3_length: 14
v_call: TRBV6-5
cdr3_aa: CASSYRPRTGELFF

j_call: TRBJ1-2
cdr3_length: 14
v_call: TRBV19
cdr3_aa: CASSIDPGGYGYTF

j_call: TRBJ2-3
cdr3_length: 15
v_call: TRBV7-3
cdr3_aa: CASSLTLIGTDTQYF

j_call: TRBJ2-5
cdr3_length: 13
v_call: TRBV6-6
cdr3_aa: CASTGQGRETQYF

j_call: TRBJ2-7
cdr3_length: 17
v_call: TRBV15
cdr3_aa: CATSRNQRQASSYEQYF

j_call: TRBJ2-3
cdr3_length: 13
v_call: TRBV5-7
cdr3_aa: CASSPDRGDTQYF

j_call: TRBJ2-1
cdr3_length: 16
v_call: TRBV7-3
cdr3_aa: CASSLRAGGPSDEQFF

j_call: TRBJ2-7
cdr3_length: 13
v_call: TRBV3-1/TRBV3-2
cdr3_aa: CASARIPAYEQYF

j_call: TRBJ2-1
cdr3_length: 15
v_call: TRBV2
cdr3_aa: CASSYSGGAVGEQFF

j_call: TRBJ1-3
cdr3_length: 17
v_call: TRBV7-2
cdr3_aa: CASSLVMSGPSGNTIYF

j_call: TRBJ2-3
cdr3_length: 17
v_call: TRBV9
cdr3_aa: CASSVAPGLGFTDTQYF

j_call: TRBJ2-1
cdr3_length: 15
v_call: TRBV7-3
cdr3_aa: CASSSGLAGYNEQFF

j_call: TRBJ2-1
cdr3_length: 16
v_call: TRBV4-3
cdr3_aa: CASSPDLAGTYNEQFF

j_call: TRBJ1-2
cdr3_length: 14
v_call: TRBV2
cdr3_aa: CASSEGVTSVGYTF

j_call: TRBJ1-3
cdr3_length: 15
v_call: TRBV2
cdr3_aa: CASSGGRNSGNTIYF

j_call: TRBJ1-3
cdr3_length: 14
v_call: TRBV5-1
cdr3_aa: CASSLGSSGNTIYF

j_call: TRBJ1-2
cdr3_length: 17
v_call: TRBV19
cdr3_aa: CASSIQGASGANYGYTF

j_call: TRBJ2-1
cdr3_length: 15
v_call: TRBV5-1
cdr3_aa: CASSLQGEYYNEQFF

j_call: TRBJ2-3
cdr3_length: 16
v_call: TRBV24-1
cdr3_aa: CATSDPSGGGADTQYF

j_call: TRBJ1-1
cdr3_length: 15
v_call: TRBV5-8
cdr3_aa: CASSLGKNLDTEAFF